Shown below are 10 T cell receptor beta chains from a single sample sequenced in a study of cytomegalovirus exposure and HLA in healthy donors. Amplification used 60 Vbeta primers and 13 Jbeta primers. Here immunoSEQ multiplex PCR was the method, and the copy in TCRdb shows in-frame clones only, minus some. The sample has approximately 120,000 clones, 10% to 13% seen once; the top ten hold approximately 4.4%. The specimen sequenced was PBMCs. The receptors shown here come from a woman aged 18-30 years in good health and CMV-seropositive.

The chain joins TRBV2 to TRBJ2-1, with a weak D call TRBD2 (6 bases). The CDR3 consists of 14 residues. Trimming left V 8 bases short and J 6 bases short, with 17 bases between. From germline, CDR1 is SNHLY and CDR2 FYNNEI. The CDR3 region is CASRGEGRLNEQFF. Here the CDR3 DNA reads TGTGCCAGCCGCGGGGAAGGGAGACTCAATGAGCAGTTCTTC. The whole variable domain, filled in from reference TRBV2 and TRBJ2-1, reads EPEVTQTPSHQVTQMGQEVILRCVPISNHLYFYWYRQILGQKVEFLVSFYNNEISEKSEIFDDQFSVERPDGSNFTLKIRSTKLEDSAMYFCASRGEGRLNEQFFGPGTRLTVL.

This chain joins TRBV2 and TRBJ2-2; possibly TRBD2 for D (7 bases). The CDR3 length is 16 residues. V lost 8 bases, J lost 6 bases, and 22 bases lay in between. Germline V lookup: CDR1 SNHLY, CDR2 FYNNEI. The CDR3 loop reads CASSGEGGAIPGELFF. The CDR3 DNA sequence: TGTGCCAGCTCAGGAGAGGGGGGGGCGATCCCCGGGGAGCTGTTTTTT.

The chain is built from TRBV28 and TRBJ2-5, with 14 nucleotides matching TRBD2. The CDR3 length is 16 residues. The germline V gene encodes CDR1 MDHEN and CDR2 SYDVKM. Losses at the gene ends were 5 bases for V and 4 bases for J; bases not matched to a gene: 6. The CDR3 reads CASSAQGLAGVETQYF. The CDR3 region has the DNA TGTGCCAGCAGTGCCCAGGGACTAGCGGGAGTAGAGACCCAGTACTTC. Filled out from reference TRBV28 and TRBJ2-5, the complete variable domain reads DVKVTQSSRYLVKRTGEKVFLECVQDMDHENMFWYRQDPGLGLRLIYFSYDVKMKEKGDIPEGYSVSREKKERFSLILESASTNQTSMYLCASSAQGLAGVETQYFGPGTRLLVL.

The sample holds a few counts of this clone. The CDR3 region is CASRAEPGVSYNEQFF. As DNA, the CDR3 is TGTGCCAGCAGGGCAGAGCCAGGGGTCTCCTACAATGAGCAGTTCTTC. J is TRBJ2-1 and V is TRBV5-4; maybe TRBD1 (6 bases). V lost 5 bases, J lost 0 bases, and 15 bases lay in between. Germline V CDR1 and CDR2: SGHNT, YYREEE (reference sequence). This CDR3 is 16 amino acids long.

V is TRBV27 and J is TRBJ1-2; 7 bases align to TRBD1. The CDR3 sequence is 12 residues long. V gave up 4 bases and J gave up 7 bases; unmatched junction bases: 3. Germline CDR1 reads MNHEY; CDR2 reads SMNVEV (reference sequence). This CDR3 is CASSSRGIGYTF. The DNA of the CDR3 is TGTGCCAGCAGTTCCAGGGGGATTGGCTACACCTTC.

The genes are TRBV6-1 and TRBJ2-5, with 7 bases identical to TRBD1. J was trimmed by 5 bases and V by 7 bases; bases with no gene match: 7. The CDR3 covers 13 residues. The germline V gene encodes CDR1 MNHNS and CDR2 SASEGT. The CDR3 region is CASTLTGVETQYF. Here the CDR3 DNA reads TGTGCCAGCACCCTAACAGGGGTGGAGACCCAGTACTTC.

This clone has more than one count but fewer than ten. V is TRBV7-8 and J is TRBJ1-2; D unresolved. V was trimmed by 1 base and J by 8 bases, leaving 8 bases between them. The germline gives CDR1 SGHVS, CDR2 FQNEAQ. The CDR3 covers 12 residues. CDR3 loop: CASSLGGRGYTF. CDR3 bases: TGTGCCAGCAGCTTAGGAGGGAGGGGCTACACCTTC.

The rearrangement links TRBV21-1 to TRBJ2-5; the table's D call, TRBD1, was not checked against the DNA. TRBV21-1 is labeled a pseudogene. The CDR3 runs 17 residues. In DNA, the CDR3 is TGTGCCAGCAGCAAAGCCCGGCAGGGGGCCACCCAAGAGACCCAGTACTTC. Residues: CASSKARQGATQETQYF.

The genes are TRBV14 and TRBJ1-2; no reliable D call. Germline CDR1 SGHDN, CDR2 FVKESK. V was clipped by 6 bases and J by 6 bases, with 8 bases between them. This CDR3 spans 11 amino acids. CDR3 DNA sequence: TGTGCCAGCAGGCACCGAGATGGCTACACCTTC. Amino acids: CASRHRDGYTF.

CDR3 nucleotide sequence: TGTGCCAGCAGTAGGACAGGGTCGGGGGAGCAGTACTTC. It codes for CASSRTGSGEQYF. This chain connects TRBV2 to TRBJ2-7; TRBD1 matches at 8 bases. The CDR3 runs 13 residues. Germline V CDR1 and CDR2: SNHLY, FYNNEI. After removal of 5 bases from V and 7 bases from J, the junction contained 7 bases not matched to a gene.